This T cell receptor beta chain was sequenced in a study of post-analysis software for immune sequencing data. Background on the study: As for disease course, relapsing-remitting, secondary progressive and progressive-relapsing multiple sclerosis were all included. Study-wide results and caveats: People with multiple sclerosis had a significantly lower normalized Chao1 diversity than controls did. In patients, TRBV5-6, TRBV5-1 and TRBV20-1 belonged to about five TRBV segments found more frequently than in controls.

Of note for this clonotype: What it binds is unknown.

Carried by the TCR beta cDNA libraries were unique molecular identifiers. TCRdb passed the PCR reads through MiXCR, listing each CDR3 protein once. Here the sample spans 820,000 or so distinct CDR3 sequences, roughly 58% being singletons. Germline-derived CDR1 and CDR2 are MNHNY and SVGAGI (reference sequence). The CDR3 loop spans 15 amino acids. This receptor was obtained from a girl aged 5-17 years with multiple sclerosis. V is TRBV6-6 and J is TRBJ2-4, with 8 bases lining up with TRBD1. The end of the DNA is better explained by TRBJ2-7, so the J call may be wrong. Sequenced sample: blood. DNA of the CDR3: TGTGCCAGCAGCTCAGGACAGGGTCTTTACTACGAGCAGTACTTC. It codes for CASSSGQGLYYEQYF.